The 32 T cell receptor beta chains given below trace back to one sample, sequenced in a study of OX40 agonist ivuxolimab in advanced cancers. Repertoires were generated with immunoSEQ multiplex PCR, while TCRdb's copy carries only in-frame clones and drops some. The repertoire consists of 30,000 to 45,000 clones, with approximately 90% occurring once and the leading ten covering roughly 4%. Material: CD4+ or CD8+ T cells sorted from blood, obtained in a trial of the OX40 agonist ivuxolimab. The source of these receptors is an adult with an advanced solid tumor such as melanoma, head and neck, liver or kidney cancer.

The CDR3 DNA reads TGTGCCAGTAGTCTGCTAGCGGGAAGCGAGACCCAGTACTTC. This translates into CASSLLAGSETQYF. The V gene is TRBV19, the J gene TRBJ2-5; 9 bases match TRBD2. This CDR3 has 14 amino acids. The V segment lost 5 bases and the J segment 5 bases; nucleotides outside the gene matches: 6. Germline loops: CDR1 LNHDA, CDR2 SQIVND (reference sequence).

The CDR3, as DNA: TGTGCCAGCAGACTAGCGGGAGTTACAGATACGCAGTATTTT. It encodes CASRLAGVTDTQYF. The rearrangement joins TRBV2 to TRBJ2-3; 11 bases are a match to TRBD2. From germline, CDR1 is SNHLY and CDR2 FYNNEI. CDR3 length equals 14 residues. Unmatched junction bases numbered 2, after V lost 6 bases and J lost 3 bases.

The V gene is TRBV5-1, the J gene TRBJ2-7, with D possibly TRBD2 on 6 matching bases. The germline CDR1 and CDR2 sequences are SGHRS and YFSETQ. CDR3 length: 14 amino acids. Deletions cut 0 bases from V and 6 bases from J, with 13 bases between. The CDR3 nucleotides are TGCGCCAGCAGCTTGGAGCCTAGCGTTTCCGAGCAGTACTTC. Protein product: CASSLEPSVSEQYF.

The DNA of the CDR3 is TGTGCCAGCAGTTTATTCGCGGGAGGGGCCTACGAGCAGTACTTC. It encodes CASSLFAGGAYEQYF. The V gene is TRBV28, the J gene TRBJ2-7; 9 bases line up with TRBD2. Germline assignment: CDR1 MDHEN and CDR2 SYDVKM. V lost 1 base to trimming and J lost 2 bases; unmatched junction nucleotides: 3. This CDR3 is 15 amino acids long. Full variable domain (remainder filled in from reference TRBV28 and TRBJ2-7): DVKVTQSSRYLVKRTGEKVFLECVQDMDHENMFWYRQDPGLGLRLIYFSYDVKMKEKGDIPEGYSVSREKKERFSLILESASTNQTSMYLCASSLFAGGAYEQYFGPGTRLTVT.

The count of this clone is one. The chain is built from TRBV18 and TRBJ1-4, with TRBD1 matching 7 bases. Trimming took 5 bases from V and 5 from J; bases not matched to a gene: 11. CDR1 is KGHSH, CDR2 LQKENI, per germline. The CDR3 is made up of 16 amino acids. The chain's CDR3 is CASSSIVRGGNEKLFF. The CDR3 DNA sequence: TGTGCCAGCTCATCGATCGTCAGGGGGGGAAATGAAAAACTGTTTTTT.

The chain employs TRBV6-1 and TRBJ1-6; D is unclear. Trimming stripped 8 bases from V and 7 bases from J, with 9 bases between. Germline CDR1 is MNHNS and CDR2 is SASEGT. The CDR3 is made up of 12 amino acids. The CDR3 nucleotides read TGTGCCAGCCTCCTCGGGAATTCACCCCTCCACTTT. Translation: CASLLGNSPLHF.

CDR3 loop: CATSRADSPYEQYF. The CDR3 DNA reads as TGTGCCACCAGCAGAGCTGACAGTCCCTACGAGCAGTACTTC. The chain joins TRBV15 to TRBJ2-7, with a possible D match to TRBD1 (5 bases). Germline CDR1 LNHNV, CDR2 YYDKDF (reference sequence). Trimming left V 1 base short and J 2 bases short, with 9 bases between. The CDR3 covers 14 residues.

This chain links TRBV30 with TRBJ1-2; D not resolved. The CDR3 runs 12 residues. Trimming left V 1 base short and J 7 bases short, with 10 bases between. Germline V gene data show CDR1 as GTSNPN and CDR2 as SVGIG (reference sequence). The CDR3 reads CAWSGPGSGYTF. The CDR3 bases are TGTGCCTGGAGTGGACCCGGCAGTGGCTACACCTTC.

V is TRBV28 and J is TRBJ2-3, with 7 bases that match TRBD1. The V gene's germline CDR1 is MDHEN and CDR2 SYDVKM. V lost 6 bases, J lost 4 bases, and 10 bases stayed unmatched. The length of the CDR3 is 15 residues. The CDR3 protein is CASSALRGGPDTQYF. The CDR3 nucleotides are TGTGCCAGCAGCGCTCTTAGAGGGGGCCCAGATACGCAGTATTTT. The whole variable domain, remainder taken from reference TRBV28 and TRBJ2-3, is DVKVTQSSRYLVKRTGEKVFLECVQDMDHENMFWYRQDPGLGLRLIYFSYDVKMKEKGDIPEGYSVSREKKERFSLILESASTNQTSMYLCASSALRGGPDTQYFGPGTRLTVL.

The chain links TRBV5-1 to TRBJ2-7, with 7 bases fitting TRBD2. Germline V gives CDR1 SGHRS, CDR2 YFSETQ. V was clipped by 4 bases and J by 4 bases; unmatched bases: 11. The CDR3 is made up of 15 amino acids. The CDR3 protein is CASSRGENNMYEQYF. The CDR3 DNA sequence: TGCGCCAGCAGCCGGGGGGAGAATAATATGTACGAGCAGTACTTC.

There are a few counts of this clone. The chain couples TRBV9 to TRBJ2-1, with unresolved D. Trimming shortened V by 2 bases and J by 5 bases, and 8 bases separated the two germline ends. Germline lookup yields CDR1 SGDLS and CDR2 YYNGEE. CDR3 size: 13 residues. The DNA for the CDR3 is TGTGCCAGCAGCGTGTACAGCCACAATGAGCAGTTCTTC. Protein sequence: CASSVYSHNEQFF.

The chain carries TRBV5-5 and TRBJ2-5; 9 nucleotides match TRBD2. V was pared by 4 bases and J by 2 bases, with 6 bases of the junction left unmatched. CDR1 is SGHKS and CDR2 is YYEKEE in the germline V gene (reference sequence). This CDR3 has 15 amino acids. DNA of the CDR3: TGTGCCAGCAGCGGGGGACTAGCTCCTCAAGAGACCCAGTACTTC. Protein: CASSGGLAPQETQYF.

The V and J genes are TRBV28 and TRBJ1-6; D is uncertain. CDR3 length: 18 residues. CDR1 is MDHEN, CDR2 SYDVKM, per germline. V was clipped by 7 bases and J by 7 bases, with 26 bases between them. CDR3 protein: CASTRAGWGGRDNSPLHF. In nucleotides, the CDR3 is TGTGCCAGCACCCGAGCAGGATGGGGAGGGAGAGACAATTCACCCCTCCACTTT.

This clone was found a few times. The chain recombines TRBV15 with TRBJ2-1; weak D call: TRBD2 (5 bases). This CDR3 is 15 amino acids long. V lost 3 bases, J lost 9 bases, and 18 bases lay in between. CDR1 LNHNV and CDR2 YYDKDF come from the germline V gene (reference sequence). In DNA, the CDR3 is TGTGCCACCAGCAGGACTCTCGACGAGCGGTCTGAGCAGTTCTTC. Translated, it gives CATSRTLDERSEQFF. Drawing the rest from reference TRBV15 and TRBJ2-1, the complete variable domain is DAMVIQNPRYQVTQFGKPVTLSCSQTLNHNVMYWYQQKSSQAPKLLFHYYDKDFNNEADTPDNFQSRRPNTSFCFLDIRSPGLGDTAMYLCATSRTLDERSEQFFGPGTRLTVL.

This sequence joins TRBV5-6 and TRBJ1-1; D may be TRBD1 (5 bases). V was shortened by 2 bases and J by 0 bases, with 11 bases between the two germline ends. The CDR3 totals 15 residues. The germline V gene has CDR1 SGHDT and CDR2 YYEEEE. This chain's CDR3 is CASSLLGDMNTEAFF. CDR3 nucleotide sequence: TGTGCCAGCAGCTTACTGGGGGATATGAACACTGAAGCTTTCTTT. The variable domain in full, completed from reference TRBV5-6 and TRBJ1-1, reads DAGVTQSPTHLIKTRGQQVTLRCSPKSGHDTVSWYQQALGQGPQFIFQYYEEEERQRGNFPDRFSGHQFPNYSSELNVNALLLGDSALYLCASSLLGDMNTEAFFGQGTRLTVV.

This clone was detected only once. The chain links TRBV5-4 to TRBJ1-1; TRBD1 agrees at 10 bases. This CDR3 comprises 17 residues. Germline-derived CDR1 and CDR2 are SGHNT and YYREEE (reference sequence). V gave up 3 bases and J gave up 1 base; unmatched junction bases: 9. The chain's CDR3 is CASSSWDRGTSNTEAFF. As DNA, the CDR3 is TGTGCCAGCAGCTCCTGGGACAGGGGCACCTCGAACACTGAAGCTTTCTTT.

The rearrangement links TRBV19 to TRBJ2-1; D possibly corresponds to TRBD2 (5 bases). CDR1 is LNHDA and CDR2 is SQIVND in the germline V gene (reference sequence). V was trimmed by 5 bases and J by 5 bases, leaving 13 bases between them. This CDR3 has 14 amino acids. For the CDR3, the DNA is TGTGCCAGTAGTGGAGGTCCGATTGACAATGAGCAGTTCTTC. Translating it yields CASSGGPIDNEQFF. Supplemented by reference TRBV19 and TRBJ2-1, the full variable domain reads DGGITQSPKYLFRKEGQNVTLSCEQNLNHDAMYWYRQDPGQGLRLIYYSQIVNDFQKGDIAEGYSVSREKKESFPLTVTSAQKNPTAFYLCASSGGPIDNEQFFGPGTRLTVL.

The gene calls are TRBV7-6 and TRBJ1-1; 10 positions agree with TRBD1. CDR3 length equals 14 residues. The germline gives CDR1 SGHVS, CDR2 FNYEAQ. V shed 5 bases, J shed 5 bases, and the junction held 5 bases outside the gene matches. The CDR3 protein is CASSRQGARTEAFF. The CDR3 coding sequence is TGTGCCAGCAGCCGACAGGGGGCACGTACTGAAGCTTTCTTT.

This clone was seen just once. CDR3 in DNA: TGCGCCAGCACCCAACGCGGACAGGGGATTTCCGGGGAGCTGTTTTTT. Protein sequence: CASTQRGQGISGELFF. V gene TRBV5-1 combines with J gene TRBJ2-2; the match to TRBD1 covers 9 bases. Germline CDR1 reads SGHRS; CDR2 reads YFSETQ. The CDR3 spans 16 residues. Losses at the gene ends were 6 bases for V and 6 bases for J; bases not matched to a gene: 12.

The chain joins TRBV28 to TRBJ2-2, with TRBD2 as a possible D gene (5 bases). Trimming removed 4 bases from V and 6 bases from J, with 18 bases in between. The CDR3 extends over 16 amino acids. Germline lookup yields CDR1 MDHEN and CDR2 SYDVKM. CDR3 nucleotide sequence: TGTGCCAGCAGTTCCGGACTGCACGGGCGCTCCGGGGAGCTGTTTTTT. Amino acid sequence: CASSSGLHGRSGELFF. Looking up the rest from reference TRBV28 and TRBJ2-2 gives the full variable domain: DVKVTQSSRYLVKRTGEKVFLECVQDMDHENMFWYRQDPGLGLRLIYFSYDVKMKEKGDIPEGYSVSREKKERFSLILESASTNQTSMYLCASSSGLHGRSGELFFGEGSRLTVL.

The CDR3 sequence is CASSVAPGTDTQYF. The CDR3 nucleotides read TGTGCCAGCAGCGTAGCCCCTGGGACAGATACGCAGTATTTT. The chain joins TRBV9 to TRBJ2-3; D is ambiguous. CDR3 length equals 14 residues. Germline V CDR1 and CDR2: SGDLS, YYNGEE. Trimming stripped 0 bases from V and 3 bases from J, with 8 bases between.

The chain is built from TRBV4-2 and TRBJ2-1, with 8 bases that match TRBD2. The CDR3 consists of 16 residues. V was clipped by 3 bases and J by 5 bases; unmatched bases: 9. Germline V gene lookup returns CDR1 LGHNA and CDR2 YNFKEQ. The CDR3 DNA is TGTGCCAGCAGCCATGGAGGATTAGCGGGGAACAATGAGCAGTTCTTC. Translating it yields CASSHGGLAGNNEQFF.

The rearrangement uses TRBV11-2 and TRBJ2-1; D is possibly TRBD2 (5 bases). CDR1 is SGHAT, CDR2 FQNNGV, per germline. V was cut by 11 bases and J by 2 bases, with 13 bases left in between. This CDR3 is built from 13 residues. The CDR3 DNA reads TGTGCCTCAAGCTCGGGGACCTACAATGAGCAGTTCTTC. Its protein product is CASSSGTYNEQFF.

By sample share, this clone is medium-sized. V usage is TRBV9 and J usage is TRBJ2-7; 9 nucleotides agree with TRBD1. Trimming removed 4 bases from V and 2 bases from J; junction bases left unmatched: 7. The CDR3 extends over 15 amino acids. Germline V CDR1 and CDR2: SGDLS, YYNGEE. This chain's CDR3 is CASSPRTGAPYEQYF. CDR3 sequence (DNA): TGTGCCAGCAGCCCAAGGACAGGGGCTCCCTACGAGCAGTACTTC.

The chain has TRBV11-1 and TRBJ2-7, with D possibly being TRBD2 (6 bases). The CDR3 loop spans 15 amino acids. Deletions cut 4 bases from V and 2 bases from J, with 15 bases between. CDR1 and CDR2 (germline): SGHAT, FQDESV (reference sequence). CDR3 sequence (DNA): TGTGCCAGCAGCTCCAAGGGTCGGACTACCTACGAGCAGTACTTC. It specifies CASSSKGRTTYEQYF.

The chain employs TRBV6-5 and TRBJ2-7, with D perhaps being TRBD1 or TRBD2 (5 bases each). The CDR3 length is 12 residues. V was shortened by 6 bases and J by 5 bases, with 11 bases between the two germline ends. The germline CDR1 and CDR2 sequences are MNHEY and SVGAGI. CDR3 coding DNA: TGTGCCAGCAGCGCGAGGGGTCACGAGCAGTACTTC. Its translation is CASSARGHEQYF.

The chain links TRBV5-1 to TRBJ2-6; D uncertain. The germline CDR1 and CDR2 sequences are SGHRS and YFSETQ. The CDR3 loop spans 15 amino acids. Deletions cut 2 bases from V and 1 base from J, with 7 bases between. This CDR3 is CASSFGTSGANVLTF. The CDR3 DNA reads TGCGCCAGCAGCTTCGGTACGTCTGGGGCCAACGTCCTGACTTTC.

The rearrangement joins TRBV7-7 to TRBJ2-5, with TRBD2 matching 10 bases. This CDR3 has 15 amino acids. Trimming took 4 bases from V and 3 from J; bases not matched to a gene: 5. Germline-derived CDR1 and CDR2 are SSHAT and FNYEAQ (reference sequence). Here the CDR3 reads CASSWGSGGEETQYF. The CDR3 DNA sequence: TGTGCCAGCAGCTGGGGAAGCGGGGGGGAAGAGACCCAGTACTTC. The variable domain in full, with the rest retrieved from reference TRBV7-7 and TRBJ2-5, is GAGVSQSPRYKVTKRGQDVTLRCDPISSHATLYWYQQALGQGPEFLTYFNYEAQPDKSGLPSDRFSAERPEGSISTLTIQRTEQRDSAMYRCASSWGSGGEETQYFGPGTRLLVL.

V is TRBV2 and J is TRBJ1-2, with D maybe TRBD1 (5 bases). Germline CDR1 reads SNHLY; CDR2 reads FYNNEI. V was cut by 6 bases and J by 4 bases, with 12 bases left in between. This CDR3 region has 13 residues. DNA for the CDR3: TGTGCCAGCAGCACCGACAGCTCCTATGGCTACACCTTC. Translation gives CASSTDSSYGYTF.

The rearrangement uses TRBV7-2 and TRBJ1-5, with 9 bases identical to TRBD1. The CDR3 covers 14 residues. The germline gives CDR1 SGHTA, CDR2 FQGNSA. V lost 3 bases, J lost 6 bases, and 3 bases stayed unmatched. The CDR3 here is CASSFRQGGQPQHF. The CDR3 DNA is TGTGCCAGCAGCTTCCGACAGGGGGGTCAGCCCCAGCATTTT.

CDR3 sequence (DNA): TGTGCCTGGAGTGGAAGGCACGGTTTGGGCCGCTACGAGCAGTACTTC. Its translation: CAWSGRHGLGRYEQYF. This chain links TRBV30 with TRBJ2-7; D is unresolved. V dropped 1 base and J dropped 3 bases, with 19 bases sitting between them. This CDR3 spans 16 amino acids. The V gene's germline CDR1 is GTSNPN and CDR2 SVGIG (reference sequence). Using reference TRBV30 and TRBJ2-7 for the parts outside the CDR3, the full variable domain is SQTIHQWPATLVQPVGSPLSLECTVEGTSNPNLYWYRQAAGRGLQLLFYSVGIGQISSEVPQNLSASRPQDRQFILSSKKLLLSDSGFYLCAWSGRHGLGRYEQYFGPGTRLTVT.

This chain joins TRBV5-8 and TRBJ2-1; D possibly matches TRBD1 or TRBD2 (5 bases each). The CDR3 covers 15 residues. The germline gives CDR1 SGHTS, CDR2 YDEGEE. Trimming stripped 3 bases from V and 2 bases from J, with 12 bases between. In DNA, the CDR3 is TGTGCCAGCAGCTCACGGGACGTGGCCTACAATGAGCAGTTCTTC. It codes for CASSSRDVAYNEQFF.